This T cell receptor beta chain emerged from a study of OX40 agonist ivuxolimab in advanced cancers. On the study more broadly: The drug used for patients, ivuxolimab, was an agonistic anti-OX40 (CD134) antibody.

Assay used: immunoSEQ multiplex PCR; TCRdb lists only in-frame clones, some missing. Of tens of thousands of clones detected, around 80% appear once; the ten largest clones hold roughly 15%. Points from the study as a whole: Expansion of clones was among the lowest in partial responders at 0.1-3.0 mg/kg. Also present in some nonresponders was a low level of normalized T-cell clonal expansion. Both blood CD4+ and CD8+ T cells showed clonal growth by week 6 at 0.1 to 3.0 mg/kg.

Germline V CDR1 and CDR2: MNHEY, SMNVEV (reference sequence). CDR3 length: 19 amino acids. V lost 4 bases and J lost 5, with 26 bases in between. Remarks on this clone: Its antigen is not known.

This material consisted of CD4+ or CD8+ T cells sorted from blood, taken in a trial of the OX40 agonist ivuxolimab. The chain uses TRBV27 and TRBJ2-2, with a weak D call TRBD2 (6 bases). This clonotype originated in an adult with an advanced solid tumor such as melanoma, head and neck, liver or kidney cancer. The CDR3 reads CASSSRLKGPKGGTGELFF. The CDR3, as DNA: TGTGCCAGCAGTTCCCGGCTAAAGGGACCGAAAGGAGGGACCGGGGAGCTGTTTTTT.